This T cell receptor (beta chain) was documented in a study of blood T cell repertoires in COVID-19. Overall study context: Samples came from the United States, Italy and Spain, spanning acute and convalescent COVID-19. Sample material is recorded as cDNA or gDNA derived from T cells, B-cell-depleted T cells, or PBMCs.

Losses at the gene ends were 3 bases for V and 8 bases for J; bases not matched to a gene: 13. The CDR3 extends over 16 amino acids. Germline CDR1 SNHLY, CDR2 FYNNEI. In the original processing: How many nucleated cells were present was estimated from reference gene primer amplification. Clones were sequenced by immunoSEQ multiplex PCR, and TCRdb holds only the in-frame ones, with some missing. Clone size and V and J calls were adopted from that table, with D and trimming inferred from the DNA. The sample has 160,000 or so clones; roughly nine tenths are singletons. The sample comprised peripheral blood. The TCR sequence derives from a woman in her forties with acute or convalescent COVID-19. V usage is TRBV2 and J usage is TRBJ1-2; 9 nucleotides match TRBD1. CDR3 in DNA: TGTGCCAGCAGTGAGCAGACCGGACAGGGGATTGGGGGCTACACCTTC. Translated: CASSEQTGQGIGGYTF.